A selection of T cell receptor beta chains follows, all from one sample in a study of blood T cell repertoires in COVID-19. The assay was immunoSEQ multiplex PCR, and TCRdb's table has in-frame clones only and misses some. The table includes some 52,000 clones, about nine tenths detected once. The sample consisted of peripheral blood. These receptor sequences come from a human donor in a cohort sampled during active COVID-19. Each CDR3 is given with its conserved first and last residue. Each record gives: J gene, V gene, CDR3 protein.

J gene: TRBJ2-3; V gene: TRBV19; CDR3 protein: CASSIRRATDTQYF
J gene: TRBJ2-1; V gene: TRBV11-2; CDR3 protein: CASSLGDGRRYVNEQFF
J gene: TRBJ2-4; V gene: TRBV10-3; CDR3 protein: CAISTDRVAKNIQYF
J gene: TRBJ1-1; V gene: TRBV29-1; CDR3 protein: CSARKPPGNTEAFF
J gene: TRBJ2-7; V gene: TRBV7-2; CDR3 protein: CASGGRERYEQYF
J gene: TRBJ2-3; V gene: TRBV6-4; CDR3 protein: CASSATPAGGNTDTQYF
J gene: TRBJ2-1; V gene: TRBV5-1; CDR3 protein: CASSLLEKGDNEQFF
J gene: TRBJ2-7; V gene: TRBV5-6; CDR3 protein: CASSSFIRQASYEQYF
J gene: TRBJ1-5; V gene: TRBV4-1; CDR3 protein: CASSQVNFGQPQHF
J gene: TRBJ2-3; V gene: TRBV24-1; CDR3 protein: CATRSGIGRSTDTQYF
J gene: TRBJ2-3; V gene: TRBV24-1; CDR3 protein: CATSDETSGATDTQYF
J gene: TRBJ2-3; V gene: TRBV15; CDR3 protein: CATSSGQGGDTQYF
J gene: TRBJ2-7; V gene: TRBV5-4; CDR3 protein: CASSLAGQYYEQYF
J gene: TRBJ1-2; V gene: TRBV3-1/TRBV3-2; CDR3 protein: CASSQGGGDRTGYTF
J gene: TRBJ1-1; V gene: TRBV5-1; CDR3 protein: CASSLMGGSTEAFF
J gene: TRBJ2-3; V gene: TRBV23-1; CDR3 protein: CASSQFGRGTDTQYF
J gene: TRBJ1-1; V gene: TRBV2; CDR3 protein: CASSELENTEAFF
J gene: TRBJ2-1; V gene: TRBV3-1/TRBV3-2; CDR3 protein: CASSQGLAGAGNEQFF
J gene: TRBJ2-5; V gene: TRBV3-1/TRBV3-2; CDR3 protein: CASSQRFRSGEETQYF
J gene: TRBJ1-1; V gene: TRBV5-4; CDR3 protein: CASSPGGRAEAFF
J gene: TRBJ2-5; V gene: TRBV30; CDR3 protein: CAWTSGGETQYF
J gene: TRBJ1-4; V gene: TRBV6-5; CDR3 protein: CASSKPGQGEKLFF
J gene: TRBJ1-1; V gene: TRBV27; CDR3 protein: CASSQGYTEAFF
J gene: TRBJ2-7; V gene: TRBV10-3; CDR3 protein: CAISERTSGPYEQYF
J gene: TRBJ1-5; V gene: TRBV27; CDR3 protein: CASSLSGGSQPQHF
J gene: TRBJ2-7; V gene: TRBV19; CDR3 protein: CASAPGASGTYEQYF
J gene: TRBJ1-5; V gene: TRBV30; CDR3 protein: CAWKQGDHGNQPQHF
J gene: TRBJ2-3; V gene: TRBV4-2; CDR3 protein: CASSPQGLAIRRDTQYF
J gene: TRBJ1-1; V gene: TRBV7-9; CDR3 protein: CASSSQPRTGGHAEAFF
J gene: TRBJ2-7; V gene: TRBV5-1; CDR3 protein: CASNRDRDPSYEQYF
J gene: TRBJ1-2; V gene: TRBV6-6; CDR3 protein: CASRPPGQGKHGYTF
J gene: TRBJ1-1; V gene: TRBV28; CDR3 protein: CASSLPGGALNTEAFF